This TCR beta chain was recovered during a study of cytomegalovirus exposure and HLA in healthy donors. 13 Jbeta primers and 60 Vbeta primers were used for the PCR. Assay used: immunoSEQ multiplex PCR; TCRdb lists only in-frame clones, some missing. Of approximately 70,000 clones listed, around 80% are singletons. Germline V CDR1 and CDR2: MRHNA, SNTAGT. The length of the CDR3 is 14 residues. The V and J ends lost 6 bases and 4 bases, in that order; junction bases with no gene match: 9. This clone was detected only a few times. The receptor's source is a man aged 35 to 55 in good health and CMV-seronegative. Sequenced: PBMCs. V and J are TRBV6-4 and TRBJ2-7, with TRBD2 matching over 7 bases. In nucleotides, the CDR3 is TGTGCCAGCAGGATCGTGGGGACTATATACGAGCAGTACTTC. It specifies CASRIVGTIYEQYF.